A selection of T cell receptor beta chains follows, all from one sample in a study of blood T cell repertoires in COVID-19. The assay was immunoSEQ multiplex PCR, and TCRdb's table has in-frame clones only and misses some. The sample includes about 360,000 clones, approximately 86% of them seen just once. Sequencing input: peripheral blood. The receptors come from a human donor in a cohort sampled during active COVID-19. The CDR3 runs from the conserved cysteine through the conserved F or W. D genes are given only for firm matches. Clone size is given for some rows only: seen once, a few or many times, or a class if the clone is expanded.

clone_size d_call j_call v_call cdr3_nt cdr3_aa
NA TRBD1 TRBJ1-1 TRBV7-2 TGTGCCAGCAGCCCCTCAGGGGGCCGTGCTGAAGCTTTCTTT CASSPSGGRAEAFF
few NA TRBJ2-5 TRBV27 TGTGCCAGCAGATCGCAAGAGACCCAGTACTTC CASRSQETQYF
NA TRBD1 TRBJ2-5 TRBV20-1 TGCAGTGCTAGTAAGGGACAGCAAGAGACCCAGTACTTC CSASKGQQETQYF
NA TRBD1 TRBJ2-1 TRBV4-1 TGCGCCAGCAGCCGGGGACAGGGGATGGGTGAGCAGTTCTTC CASSRGQGMGEQFF
NA NA TRBJ1-4 TRBV14 TGTGCCAGCAGCCTGGACTCCTGGGAACGAAAACTGTTTTTT CASSLDSWERKLFF
NA TRBD1 TRBJ2-7 TRBV28 TGTGCCACCAATCGCCGGGACAGGCTTCCCTACGAGCAGTACTTC CATNRRDRLPYEQYF
NA TRBD2 TRBJ2-1 TRBV10-2 TGCGCCAGCAGTCAGGCGGGAGGATCCTACAATGAGCAGTTCTTC CASSQAGGSYNEQFF
NA NA TRBJ1-1 TRBV13 TGTGCCAGCAGCCGTACAGGGGAAGCTTTCTTT CASSRTGEAFF
few NA TRBJ2-2 TRBV5-1 TGCGCCAGCAGCTTGGCCGGGGGACTGAACACCGGGGAGCTGTTTTTT CASSLAGGLNTGELFF
NA TRBD2 TRBJ2-5 TRBV4-1 TGCGCCAGCAGCTCACGACTAGCGGGAGCCATGGTAGAGACCCAGTACTTC CASSSRLAGAMVETQYF
NA NA TRBJ1-1 TRBV4-2 TGTGCCAGCAGCCAAGATTTATTACAGAACACTGAAGCTTTCTTT CASSQDLLQNTEAFF
NA TRBD1 TRBJ2-1 TRBV20-1 TGCAGTGCCCAAACAGGGGGTGAGCAGTTCTTC CSAQTGGEQFF
NA TRBD2 TRBJ2-1 TRBV7-3 TGTGCCAGCAGCCAGGGGACTAGCGGGTGGGAGCAGTTCTTC CASSQGTSGWEQFF
NA TRBD2 TRBJ2-7 TRBV28 TGTGCCAGCAGTTTAATCACTAGCGGGACCAACGAGCAGTACTTC CASSLITSGTNEQYF
NA TRBD1 TRBJ1-2 TRBV4-1 TGCGCCAGCAGCCAAGGGGGAAGGGGGCCATACTATGGCTACACCTTC CASSQGGRGPYYGYTF
NA TRBD1 TRBJ2-3 TRBV24-1 TGTGCCACCAGTGACCGAGTCCCGGGACAGGGGTCGGCTAGAGATACGCAGTATTTT CATSDRVPGQGSARDTQYF
NA NA TRBJ1-5 TRBV19 TGTGCCAGTAGCGGGACTACCAATCAGCCCCAGCATTTT CASSGTTNQPQHF
NA NA TRBJ1-3 TRBV6-5 TGTGCCAGCCCGGGACACATCTCTGGAAACACCATATATTTT CASPGHISGNTIYF
NA NA TRBJ2-1 TRBV5-1 TGCGCCAGCAGCTTGGTCCAGGGGCCCAATGAGCAGTTCTTC CASSLVQGPNEQFF
once NA TRBJ2-7 TRBV7-2 TGTGCCAGCAGCTTTCATAGAAGGGGGTACGAGCAGTACTTC CASSFHRRGYEQYF
NA NA TRBJ2-1 TRBV11-2 TGTGCCAGCAGCTTGTCGTTTTCCTCGGGAATCAATGAGCAGTTCTTC CASSLSFSSGINEQFF
once TRBD2 TRBJ2-1 TRBV5-1 TGCGCCAGCAGCCCTGTAGGGACTAGCGCGGTAAATGAGCAGTTCTTC CASSPVGTSAVNEQFF
NA NA TRBJ1-3 TRBV30 TGTGCCTGGGGCCAGACAGTCATCGGAAACACCATATATTTT CAWGQTVIGNTIYF
NA NA TRBJ2-7 TRBV5-1 TGCGCCAGCAGCTTGGGAGGCAGGGGAGACGAGCAGTACTTC CASSLGGRGDEQYF
NA NA TRBJ1-1 TRBV5-1 TGCGCCAGCAGCGCGGGCCTCCTGGGGACTGAAGCTTTCTTT CASSAGLLGTEAFF
NA NA TRBJ1-1 TRBV28 TGTGCCAGCAGTTTTTGGGGCAGGGAAGCTTTCTTT CASSFWGREAFF
NA NA TRBJ2-7 TRBV2 TGTGCCAGCAGTGAAGGGACAGTCTACGAGCAGTACTTC CASSEGTVYEQYF
NA NA TRBJ2-5 TRBV5-5 TGTGCCAGCAGCTCCCCCGGAGAGGTCGGAGAGACCCAGTACTTC CASSSPGEVGETQYF
NA TRBD1 TRBJ1-1 TRBV5-6 TGTGCCAGCAGCTTGGTCACAGGGGGCGGGAACACTGAAGCTTTCTTT CASSLVTGGGNTEAFF
NA NA TRBJ1-1 TRBV30 TGTGCCTGGAGTGGGAAGGGTAGGGGCACTGAAGCTTTCTTT CAWSGKGRGTEAFF
NA TRBD1 TRBJ1-5 TRBV6-6 TGTGCCAGCAGTAGGGACAGGGGGCGCCAAGAAGTGCATTTT CASSRDRGRQEVHF
NA TRBD1 TRBJ2-7 TRBV6-5 TGTGCCAGCAGTTCCCACCGGGACAGGGGGCAGGAGCAGTACTTC CASSSHRDRGQEQYF
NA TRBD2 TRBJ2-1 TRBV19 TGTGCCAGTAGTATAGCGGGCCTAGCGGGAGCCAATGAGCAGTTCTTC CASSIAGLAGANEQFF
NA TRBD1 TRBJ1-2 TRBV6-5 TGTGCCAGCACCCGGTCCGGGACAGGGGGCTATGGCTACACCTTC CASTRSGTGGYGYTF
NA NA TRBJ1-1 TRBV7-8 TGTGCCAGCAGCCAACGTCGGCAGGACCTAGGACTCTACAACACTGAAGCTTTCTTT CASSQRRQDLGLYNTEAFF
NA TRBD2 TRBJ2-1 TRBV19 TGTGCCAGTAGTATACTAGCGGGTACCTCCTACAATGAGCAGTTCTTC CASSILAGTSYNEQFF
once TRBD1 TRBJ2-4 TRBV6-5 TGTGCCAGCAGTTACCCCAGGGGGCAGGGCGGCATTCAGTACTTC CASSYPRGQGGIQYF
NA NA TRBJ2-2 TRBV19 TGTGCCAGTACCCCCTCTTTTACCGGGGAGCTGTTTTTT CASTPSFTGELFF
few TRBD1 TRBJ1-2 TRBV7-9 TGTGCCAGCGGACCACCAGGACAGGTCTATGGCTACACCTTC CASGPPGQVYGYTF